These 12 T cell receptor beta chains were all obtained from the same sample, sequenced in a study of OX40 agonist ivuxolimab in advanced cancers. The table came from immunoSEQ multiplex PCR; TCRdb's copy has only in-frame clones and leaves some out. The repertoire includes about 100,000 clones, around 93% of them detected once, and roughly 0.66% sits in the top ten. The sample was CD4+ or CD8+ T cells sorted from blood, taken in a trial of the OX40 agonist ivuxolimab. All receptors come from an adult with an advanced solid tumor such as melanoma, head and neck, liver or kidney cancer.

The V and J genes are TRBV7-8 and TRBJ2-5, with D unclear. The germline gives CDR1 SGHVS, CDR2 FQNEAQ. The CDR3 is made up of 16 amino acids. Trimming pared 2 bases from V and 5 bases from J, leaving 18 bases between. CDR3 DNA: TGTGCCAGCAGCTTAAATACAGCCGCTCTGGGGGAGACCCAGTACTTC. This encodes CASSLNTAALGETQYF.

V is TRBV27 and J is TRBJ1-2; 11 nucleotides align to TRBD1. Germline trimming cut 5 bases from V and 6 bases from J; bases unmatched to any gene: 5. Germline V gene lookup returns CDR1 MNHEY and CDR2 SMNVEV (reference sequence). This CDR3 is 14 amino acids long. The CDR3 spells CASSRTGQGDGYTF. The CDR3, as DNA: TGTGCCAGCAGTCGAACGGGACAGGGGGATGGCTACACCTTC.

The rearrangement links TRBV5-1 to TRBJ2-3; no definite D call. CDR3 size: 15 residues. Deletions cut 1 base from V and 2 bases from J, with 11 bases between. Germline lookup yields CDR1 SGHRS and CDR2 YFSETQ. The DNA of the CDR3 is TGCGCCAGCAGCTTGCAGGCAGCACCCACAGATACGCAGTATTTT. Protein sequence: CASSLQAAPTDTQYF.

This chain joins TRBV29-1 and TRBJ2-7; possible D gene TRBD2, 5 bases. The CDR3 runs to 13 residues. V shed 1 base and J shed 1 base, with 8 bases lying between them. Germline V gene lookup returns CDR1 SQVTM and CDR2 ANQGSEA. The CDR3 here is CSVEAGRSYEQYF. In DNA, the CDR3 is TGCAGCGTTGAAGCGGGGAGATCCTACGAGCAGTACTTC.

The sample holds one count of this clone. V usage is TRBV2 and J usage is TRBJ1-1; D perhaps matches TRBD1 (5 bases). Germline V CDR1 and CDR2: SNHLY, FYNNEI. Trimming shortened V by 5 bases and J by 10 bases, and 23 bases separated the two germline ends. This CDR3 comprises 15 residues. CDR3 residues: CASSLGTESTRGAFF. CDR3 sequence (DNA): TGTGCCAGCAGTTTAGGGACGGAATCTACTAGAGGAGCTTTCTTT. Full variable domain (remainder filled in from reference TRBV2 and TRBJ1-1): EPEVTQTPSHQVTQMGQEVILRCVPISNHLYFYWYRQILGQKVEFLVSFYNNEISEKSEIFDDQFSVERPDGSNFTLKIRSTKLEDSAMYFCASSLGTESTRGAFFGQGTRLTVV.

About this clone: The sample carries other DNA sequences with the same CDR3. The chain has TRBV7-2 and TRBJ2-1, with D maybe TRBD1 (5 bases). Trimming took 1 base from V and 8 from J, leaving 6 bases between them. The germline V gene encodes CDR1 SGHTA and CDR2 FQGNSA. The CDR3 consists of 12 residues. In nucleotides, the CDR3 is TGTGCCAGCAGCTTAGGGGGCTATGAGCAGTTCTTC. Amino acid sequence: CASSLGGYEQFF.

This rearrangement joins TRBV15 to TRBJ2-7, with D unresolved. Germline loops: CDR1 LNHNV, CDR2 YYDKDF (reference sequence). The CDR3 covers 13 residues. Trimming left V 0 bases short and J 5 bases short, with 8 bases between. In DNA, the CDR3 is TGTGCCACCAGCAGAGATCCTACCGACGAGCAGTACTTC. Translating gives CATSRDPTDEQYF.

Here the CDR3 reads CASSLSTGAATYEQYF. The CDR3 DNA sequence: TGCGCCAGCAGCCTCTCAACAGGGGCAGCAACCTACGAGCAGTACTTC. The rearrangement links TRBV4-1 to TRBJ2-7; 7 nucleotides agree with TRBD1. Germline CDR1 reads MGHRA; CDR2 reads YSYEKL. V was pared by 4 bases and J by 2 bases, with 11 bases of the junction left unmatched. CDR3 length: 16 amino acids.

The chain links TRBV2 to TRBJ2-3; 11 bases are a match to TRBD1. The junction had 7 bases not matched to a gene; V was cut back by 5 bases and J by 6 bases. CDR1 is SNHLY, CDR2 FYNNEI, per germline. The CDR3 contains 15 residues. In DNA form, the CDR3 reads TGTGCCAGCAGTCCACGGACAGGGGGCGCGGATACGCAGTATTTT. Translating gives CASSPRTGGADTQYF. The variable domain in full, with the rest retrieved from reference TRBV2 and TRBJ2-3, is EPEVTQTPSHQVTQMGQEVILRCVPISNHLYFYWYRQILGQKVEFLVSFYNNEISEKSEIFDDQFSVERPDGSNFTLKIRSTKLEDSAMYFCASSPRTGGADTQYFGPGTRLTVL.

The table lists this clone with a count of one. Other DNA sequences in this specimen translate into the identical CDR3. The chain recombines TRBV20-1 with TRBJ2-5; no clear D. Germline lookup yields CDR1 DFQATT and CDR2 SNEGSKA (reference sequence). The CDR3 consists of 11 residues. V was pared by 0 bases and J by 2 bases, with 1 base between. The CDR3 loop is CSARDQETQYF. The CDR3 DNA sequence: TGCAGTGCTAGAGATCAAGAGACCCAGTACTTC.

This clone was seen a few times. The genes are TRBV5-5 and TRBJ1-2; D uncertain. V was shortened by 4 bases and J by 6 bases, with 13 bases between the two germline ends. The germline CDR1 and CDR2 sequences are SGHKS and YYEKEE (reference sequence). CDR3 size: 13 residues. CDR3 amino acids: CASSQVPGDGYTF. The CDR3 DNA reads TGTGCCAGCAGCCAGGTTCCCGGGGATGGCTACACCTTC.

Regarding this clone: The sample has other DNA sequences that encode this CDR3 too. The chain recombines TRBV30 with TRBJ2-3; no reliable D call. The ends were cut back, 5 bases at V and 6 bases at J, with 15 bases in the middle. Germline CDR1 GTSNPN, CDR2 SVGIG (reference sequence). The CDR3 contains 13 residues. CDR3 nucleotides: TGTGCCTGGGTACGAGTGGATCCTGATACGCAGTATTTT. Translated, it gives CAWVRVDPDTQYF. The variable domain in full, completed from reference TRBV30 and TRBJ2-3, reads SQTIHQWPATLVQPVGSPLSLECTVEGTSNPNLYWYRQAAGRGLQLLFYSVGIGQISSEVPQNLSASRPQDRQFILSSKKLLLSDSGFYLCAWVRVDPDTQYFGPGTRLTVL.